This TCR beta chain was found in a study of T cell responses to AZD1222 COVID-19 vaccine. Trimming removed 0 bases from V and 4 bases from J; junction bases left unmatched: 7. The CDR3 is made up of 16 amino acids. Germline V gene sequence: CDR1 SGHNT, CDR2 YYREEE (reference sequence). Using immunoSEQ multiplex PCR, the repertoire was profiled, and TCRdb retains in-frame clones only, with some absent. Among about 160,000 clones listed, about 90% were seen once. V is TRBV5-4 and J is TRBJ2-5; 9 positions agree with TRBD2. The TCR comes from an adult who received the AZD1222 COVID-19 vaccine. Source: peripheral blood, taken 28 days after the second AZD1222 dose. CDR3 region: CASSLGGAGGRETQYF. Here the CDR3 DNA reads TGTGCCAGCAGCTTGGGTGGTGCGGGGGGGCGAGAGACCCAGTACTTC.